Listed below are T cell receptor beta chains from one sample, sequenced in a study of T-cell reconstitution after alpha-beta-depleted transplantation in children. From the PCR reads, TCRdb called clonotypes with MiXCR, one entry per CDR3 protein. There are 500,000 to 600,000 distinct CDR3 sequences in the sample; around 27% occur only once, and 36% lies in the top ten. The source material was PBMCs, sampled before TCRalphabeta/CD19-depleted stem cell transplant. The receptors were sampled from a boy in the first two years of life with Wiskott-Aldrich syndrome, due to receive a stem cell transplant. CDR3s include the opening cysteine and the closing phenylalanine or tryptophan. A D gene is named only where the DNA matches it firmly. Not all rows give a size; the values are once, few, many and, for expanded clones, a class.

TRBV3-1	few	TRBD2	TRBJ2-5	CASSPPGRGETQYF	TGTGCCAGCAGCCCTCCGGGGAGGGGAGAGACCCAGTACTTC
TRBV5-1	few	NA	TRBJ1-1	CASSPGDGRDGTEAFF	TGCGCCAGCAGCCCCGGGGACGGGAGAGACGGCACTGAAGCTTTCTTT
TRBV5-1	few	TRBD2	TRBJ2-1	CASSLELAGGPTYNEQFF	TGCGCCAGCAGCTTGGAACTAGCGGGAGGGCCCACCTACAATGAGCAGTTCTTC
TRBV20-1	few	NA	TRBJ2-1	CSARGASSYNEQFF	TGCAGTGCTAGGGGCGCCAGCTCCTACAATGAGCAGTTCTTC
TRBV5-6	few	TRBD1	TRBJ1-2	CASSLRPTGTGNYGYTF	TGTGCCAGCAGCTTGCGCCCAACCGGGACAGGGAACTATGGCTACACCTTC
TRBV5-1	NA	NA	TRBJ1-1	CASIGQANTEAFF	TGCGCCAGTATCGGCCAGGCGAACACTGAAGCTTTCTTT
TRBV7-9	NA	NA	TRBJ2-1	CASSHLLRHSRNEQFF	TGTGCCAGCAGCCACCTCTTGCGACACTCACGGAATGAGCAGTTCTTC
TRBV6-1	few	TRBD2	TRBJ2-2	CASTSIAGGGTGELFF	TGTGCCAGCACGAGCATAGCGGGAGGGGGCACCGGGGAGCTGTTTTTT
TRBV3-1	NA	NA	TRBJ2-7	CASSRTTTSYEQYF	TGTGCCAGCAGCCGGACAACTACCTCCTACGAGCAGTACTTC
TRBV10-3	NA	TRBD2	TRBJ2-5	CAITSGYQETQYF	TGTGCCATCACTAGCGGGTACCAAGAGACCCAGTACTTC
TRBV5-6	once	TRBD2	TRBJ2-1	CASSFRGLAGRNEHFF	TGTGCCAGCAGCTTCCGTGGCTTAGCGGGAAGGAATGAGCATTTCTTC
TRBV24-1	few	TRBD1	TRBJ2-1	CATSDDRGYEQFF	TGTGCCACCAGTGACGACAGGGGGTATGAGCAGTTCTTC
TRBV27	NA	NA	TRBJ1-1	CASSLIDWNTEAFF	TGTGCCAGCAGTTTGATTGACTGGAACACTGAAGCTTTCTTT
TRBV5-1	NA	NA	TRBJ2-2	CASSLGVSSAAPGELFF	TGCGCCAGCAGCTTGGGAGTTTCGTCAGCCGCTCCCGGGGAGCTGTTTTTT
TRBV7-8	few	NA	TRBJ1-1	CASSFTGGPTEAFF	TGTGCCAGCAGCTTTACGGGGGGGCCGACTGAAGCTTTCTTT
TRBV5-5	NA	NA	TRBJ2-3	CASNRGGAHADTQYF	TGTGCCAGCAACCGTGGGGGGGCGCACGCAGATACGCAGTATTTT
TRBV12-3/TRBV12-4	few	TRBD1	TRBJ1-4	CASSFRGLREKLFF	TGTGCCAGCAGTTTCAGGGGGCTTAGGGAAAAACTGTTTTTT
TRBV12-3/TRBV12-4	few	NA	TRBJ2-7	CASSLASPGVGAYEQYF	TGTGCCAGCAGTTTAGCTTCGCCAGGGGTAGGGGCCTACGAGCAGTACTTC
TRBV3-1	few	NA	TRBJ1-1	CASSQVRNTEAFF	TGTGCCAGCAGCCAGGTCAGGAACACTGAAGCTTTCTTT
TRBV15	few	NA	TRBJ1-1	CATSRDVHIQKVEAFF	TGTGCCACCAGCAGAGATGTGCACATTCAGAAAGTTGAAGCTTTCTTT